Listed here is a single TCR beta chain. Likely a read error: the CDR3 ends without its conserved phenylalanine or tryptophan. Primers used in a second PCR of roughly 6 to 11 cycles were a sample-barcoded 5' primer and a J-beta primer mix. TCRdb re-derived calls from the 5' RACE reads in MiXCR, one entry per CDR3 protein. The repertoire has 1.5 million to 2 million distinct CDR3 sequences, approximately 30% of them found once; the top ten carry more than 6%. The data stem from a study of blood T cells in healthy people across ages. Trimming removed 4 bases at V and 3 bases at J, with 9 bases between. This CDR3 has 13 residues. CDR1 SNHLY and CDR2 FYNNEI come from the germline V gene.

The clonotype comes from a woman between 25 and 40 years old in good health. The rearrangement links TRBV2 to TRBJ2-5; D not resolved. Sequenced: blood. The CDR3 DNA reads as TGTGCCAGCAGTGTGGGTCTAGAAGAGACCCAGTACCTC. Translated: CASSVGLEETQYL.